This T cell receptor beta chain stems from a study of blood T cell repertoires in COVID-19. Germline V lookup: CDR1 SGHTA, CDR2 FQGNSA. This CDR3 is 15 amino acids long. V was pared by 3 bases and J by 0 bases, with 9 bases between. Cohort placement rested on clinical history that participants reported themselves. Participants classified as exposed had met a COVID-19 case within 2 weeks before study entry. In the authors' methods: Cell counts per sample came from amplifying reference gene primers. Sequencing used immunoSEQ multiplex PCR; TCRdb keeps in-frame clones, though not all of them. D and trimming come from the DNA, and the V and J calls and clone size come from that table. This table has fewer than 350,000 clones, 85% appearing once.

Sequences were obtained from PBMCs or T cells enriched from blood (not recorded which). The sequence came from a woman aged 25-40 years who had been exposed to COVID-19. The chain has TRBV7-2 and TRBJ2-1; the D gene is possibly TRBD1 (5 bases). The CDR3 protein is CASSFRGSSYNEQFF. The CDR3 nucleotides are TGTGCCAGCAGCTTTAGGGGCAGCTCCTACAATGAGCAGTTCTTC.